Listed here is a single TCR beta chain. The target antigen is unknown. The sample belongs to a study of blood T cells in healthy people across ages. Study-wide background: Capturing about one barcoded beta molecule per two T cells was achieved by template switching.

Sample-barcoded 5' priming and a J-beta primer mix drove a second PCR of roughly 7 to 11 cycles. Every molecule of cDNA carried a tag from a template-switch adaptor with 12 random nucleotides. TCRdb re-analysed the 5' RACE reads in MiXCR, keeping a single row per CDR3 protein. The sample has 1.8 million or so distinct CDR3 sequences, around 42% seen once; the top ten hold around 23%. General study points: The diversity estimates, figures obtained from one million T cells, were considered underestimates. Strongly correlated with naive T cell percentage was TCR beta diversity.

Trimming pared 5 bases from V and 7 bases from J, leaving 6 bases between. The CDR3 has 11 residues. In germline, CDR1 is ENHRY, CDR2 SYGVKD. The specimen was blood. This clonotype was obtained from a human donor in good health. The chain combines TRBV10-3 with TRBJ2-1, with D unresolved. The CDR3: CAISPANEQFF. The CDR3, as DNA: TGTGCCATCAGTCCAGCAAATGAGCAGTTCTTC.